Below, 30 T cell receptor beta chains from the same sample are listed, as sequenced in a study of cytomegalovirus exposure and HLA in healthy donors. The PCR had 60 Vbeta and 13 Jbeta primers. Assay: immunoSEQ multiplex PCR; the TCRdb copy retains only in-frame clones and omits some. The sample shows some 190,000 clones, 75% to 90% of them seen only once. Sequencing was done on a sample of PBMCs. The receptors shown here come from a woman between 25 and 40 years old in good health and CMV-seronegative.

The chain employs TRBV7-3 and TRBJ2-5; TRBD1 matches at 9 bases. V gave up 3 bases and J gave up 5 bases; unmatched junction bases: 4. CDR3 length equals 14 residues. CDR1 is SGHTA, CDR2 FQGTGA, per germline. DNA of the CDR3: TGTGCCAGCAGCTTGACAGGGGGTTGGGAGACCCAGTACTTC. Residues: CASSLTGGWETQYF.

Of note for this clone: An end of the junction does not agree with germline; a read error may underlie this. The chain combines TRBV7-7 with TRBJ2-5, with 8 bases identical to TRBD2. Germline CDR1 and CDR2: SSHAT and FNYEAQ (reference sequence). This CDR3 is 13 amino acids long. This CDR3 reads CASSPTSVETQYF. In nucleotides, the CDR3 is TGTGCTAGCAGCCCGACTAGCGTAGAGACCCAGTACTTC. Complete variable domain (other parts from reference TRBV7-7 and TRBJ2-5): GAGVSQSPRYKVTKRGQDVTLRCDPISSHATLYWYQQALGQGPEFLTYFNYEAQPDKSGLPSDRFSAERPEGSISTLTIQRTEQRDSAMYRCASSPTSVETQYFGPGTRLLVL.

The CDR3 DNA follows: TGTGCCAGCAGTTACGGAGCCGGGGAGCTGTTTTTT. It yields the protein CASSYGAGELFF. The chain is built from TRBV6-6 and TRBJ2-2; D gene uncertain. The CDR3 has 12 amino acids. The germline V gene has CDR1 MNHNY and CDR2 SVGAGI (reference sequence). V lost 2 bases and J 6 bases, leaving 4 bases between the germline ends.

The chain carries TRBV9 and TRBJ2-7; 9 bases match TRBD1. CDR3 size: 16 residues. Germline V gives CDR1 SGDLS, CDR2 YYNGEE. J gave up 7 bases and V 3 bases, and 14 bases lay outside the gene matches. CDR3 nucleotides: TGTGCCAGCAGCGCAGGACAGGGGCCTTACTCGAGAGAGCAGTACTTC. It translates to CASSAGQGPYSREQYF.

The gene calls are TRBV11-2 and TRBJ2-5, with 14 bases that match TRBD2. Germline CDR1 SGHAT, CDR2 FQNNGV. Losses at the gene ends were 4 bases for V and 0 bases for J; bases not matched to a gene: 7. There are 18 residues in the CDR3. In nucleotides, the CDR3 is TGTGCCAGCAGCTCATCAAGGACTAGCGGGGGGTACCAAGAGACCCAGTACTTC. Protein product: CASSSSRTSGGYQETQYF.

The rearrangement links TRBV2 to TRBJ2-7; 7 nucleotides match TRBD2. Trimming at V came to 7 bases and at J to 6 bases, leaving 9 bases not matched to a gene. The CDR3 totals 13 residues. Looked up from germline, CDR1 is SNHLY and CDR2 is FYNNEI. The CDR3 DNA is TGTGCCAGCAATCCCACTAGCGCGGGCGAGCAGTACTTC. Encoded protein: CASNPTSAGEQYF.

This chain connects TRBV7-8 to TRBJ1-2; TRBD1 matches 9 bases. J lost 8 bases, V lost 8 bases, and 15 bases had no gene match. CDR1 and CDR2 (germline): SGHVS, FQNEAQ. There are 15 residues in the CDR3. The CDR3 DNA sequence: TGTGCCAGCTCGCTTCTCGCCGCGACAGGGGGAGGCTACACCTTC. Protein sequence: CASSLLAATGGGYTF. Variable domain in full (rest from reference TRBV7-8 and TRBJ1-2): GAGVSQSPRYKVAKRGQDVALRCDPISGHVSLFWYQQALGQGPEFLTYFQNEAQLDKSGLPSDRFFAERPEGSVSTLKIQRTQQEDSAVYLCASSLLAATGGGYTFGSGTRLTVV.

In DNA, the CDR3 is TGTGCCAGCTCACCACCGAACACACAGAACACTGAAGCTTTCTTT. Translation gives CASSPPNTQNTEAFF. The chain links TRBV18 to TRBJ1-1, with D uncertain. From germline, CDR1 is KGHSH and CDR2 LQKENI. The CDR3 has 15 amino acids. V lost 0 bases to trimming and J lost 1 base, with 9 bases between them.

This clone has only a few counts. The chain couples TRBV27 to TRBJ2-6; TRBD1 is a possible D gene (6 bases). Germline-derived CDR1 and CDR2 are MNHEY and SMNVEV (reference sequence). With 3 bases removed from V and 1 base from J, the gap between germline ends came to 10 bases. CDR3 length: 16 residues. The chain's CDR3 is CASSFSRGSGANVLTF. The CDR3 bases are TGTGCCAGCAGTTTCTCAAGGGGGTCTGGGGCCAACGTCCTGACTTTC.

This chain connects TRBV11-2 to TRBJ2-2; weak D call: TRBD2 (6 bases). The ends were cut back, 3 bases at V and 2 bases at J, with 13 bases in the middle. Germline lookup yields CDR1 SGHAT and CDR2 FQNNGV. The CDR3 loop spans 16 amino acids. CDR3 amino acids: CASSFSTRSNTGELFF. CDR3 DNA sequence: TGTGCCAGCAGCTTTTCGACTAGGAGTAACACCGGGGAGCTGTTTTTT.

The chain couples TRBV2 to TRBJ2-3, with TRBD1 as a possible D gene (5 bases). Germline-derived CDR1 and CDR2 are SNHLY and FYNNEI. This CDR3 has 14 amino acids. Trimming stripped 3 bases from V and 0 bases from J, with 7 bases between. CDR3 DNA: TGTGCCAGCAGTGAGCAGGGAAGCACAGATACGCAGTATTTT. Encoded protein: CASSEQGSTDTQYF.

The gene calls are TRBV2 and TRBJ2-5; tentative D call: TRBD2 (6 bases). Trimming left V 6 bases short and J 5 bases short, with 13 bases between. Germline V gives CDR1 SNHLY, CDR2 FYNNEI. This CDR3 comprises 13 residues. DNA of the CDR3: TGTGCCAGCAGCCCGCGGGGAGCCGAGACCCAGTACTTC. This codes for CASSPRGAETQYF.

The chain joins TRBV9 to TRBJ2-1, with 12 bases identical to TRBD2. Looked up from germline, CDR1 is SGDLS and CDR2 is YYNGEE. After removal of 3 bases from V and 8 bases from J, the junction contained 6 bases not matched to a gene. CDR3 length: 15 amino acids. This CDR3 reads CASSALAGGIDEQFF. The DNA of the CDR3 is TGTGCCAGCAGCGCCCTAGCGGGGGGGATCGATGAGCAGTTCTTC.

The rearrangement uses TRBV28 and TRBJ2-3; the match to TRBD2 covers 9 bases. The CDR3 covers 14 residues. Germline loops: CDR1 MDHEN, CDR2 SYDVKM. V shed 6 bases, J shed 6 bases, and the junction held 7 bases outside the gene matches. CDR3 coding DNA: TGTGCCAGCAGACCAACTAGCGGGCGTGATACGCAGTATTTT. Translated: CASRPTSGRDTQYF.

V gene TRBV11-3 combines with J gene TRBJ2-1; D perhaps matches TRBD2 (6 bases). The CDR3 consists of 14 residues. Trimming took off 2 bases at V and 4 bases at J, with 9 bases between the two ends. Looked up from germline, CDR1 is SGHNT and CDR2 is YENEEA. CDR3 DNA sequence: TGTGCCAGCAGCTTAACGGGGGTATACAATGAGCAGTTCTTC. This translates into CASSLTGVYNEQFF.

V is TRBV4-1 and J is TRBJ1-4; D is uncertain. Germline V gene sequence: CDR1 MGHRA, CDR2 YSYEKL. The CDR3 loop spans 16 amino acids. The ends were cut back, 5 bases at V and 0 bases at J, with 13 bases in the middle. The CDR3 spells CASSYLNSATNEKLFF. Written as DNA, the CDR3 is TGCGCCAGCAGCTACCTGAACTCGGCAACTAATGAAAAACTGTTTTTT.

The rearrangement joins TRBV28 to TRBJ2-7; a weak D match, TRBD1 (5 bases). The CDR3 is made up of 14 amino acids. V shed 2 bases and J shed 2 bases, with 10 bases lying between them. CDR1 and CDR2 from the germline V gene are MDHEN and SYDVKM. CDR3 region: CASSLRGPTYEQYF. CDR3 bases: TGTGCCAGCAGTTTAAGGGGTCCCACCTACGAGCAGTACTTC.

As DNA, the CDR3 is TGTGCCAGCAGTCCGTACAGAGGGGAGCTGTTTTTT. Amino acids: CASSPYRGELFF. The chain combines TRBV27 with TRBJ2-2; D gene ambiguous. The germline gives CDR1 MNHEY, CDR2 SMNVEV (reference sequence). Trimming pared 5 bases from V and 8 bases from J, leaving 9 bases between. This CDR3 has 12 residues.

In its sample, this clone was seen a few times. The chain carries TRBV2 and TRBJ2-3, with 9 bases identical to TRBD1. The trim removed 2 bases at V and 1 base at J, leaving 4 bases unmatched. The CDR3 has 16 residues. Germline values: CDR1 SNHLY, CDR2 FYNNEI. CDR3 nucleotide sequence: TGTGCCAGCAGTGAAATCCGGACAGGGGGCACAGATACGCAGTATTTT. It codes for CASSEIRTGGTDTQYF.

The chain links TRBV28 to TRBJ2-7; 7 bases are a match to TRBD1. After removal of 7 bases from V and 6 bases from J, the junction contained 6 bases not matched to a gene. The CDR3 is 12 residues long. Germline lookup yields CDR1 MDHEN and CDR2 SYDVKM. This chain's CDR3 is CASKLTGSEQYF. The CDR3 region has the DNA TGTGCCAGCAAACTGACAGGGAGCGAGCAGTACTTC.

This chain joins TRBV28 and TRBJ2-1, with TRBD1 matching 8 bases. Germline CDR1 and CDR2: MDHEN and SYDVKM. The junction had 19 bases not matched to a gene; V was cut back by 6 bases and J by 6 bases. The CDR3 spans 18 residues. The CDR3 protein is CASRPRRGRDSAFNEQFF. CDR3 in DNA: TGTGCCAGCAGACCCCGCAGGGGGCGGGACAGCGCTTTCAATGAGCAGTTCTTC.

V and J are TRBV28 and TRBJ2-1, with 8 bases fitting TRBD2. The germline CDR1 and CDR2 sequences are MDHEN and SYDVKM. The CDR3 has 15 amino acids. The V and J ends lost 10 bases and 4 bases, in that order; junction bases with no gene match: 12. CDR3 loop: CATHFPAGVYNEQFF. The CDR3 DNA reads as TGTGCCACCCATTTCCCAGCGGGAGTATACAATGAGCAGTTCTTC. Combining the CDR3 with reference TRBV28 and TRBJ2-1 gives the whole variable domain DVKVTQSSRYLVKRTGEKVFLECVQDMDHENMFWYRQDPGLGLRLIYFSYDVKMKEKGDIPEGYSVSREKKERFSLILESASTNQTSMYLCATHFPAGVYNEQFFGPGTRLTVL.

The chain combines TRBV7-8 with TRBJ2-3; 12 positions agree with TRBD2. From germline, CDR1 is SGHVS and CDR2 FQNEAQ. J was trimmed by 5 bases and V by 4 bases; bases with no gene match: 7. This CDR3 is 16 amino acids long. The CDR3 DNA reads as TGTGCCAGCAGCTCTCGACTAGCGGGAGTTGTAGATACGCAGTATTTT. Its translation: CASSSRLAGVVDTQYF.

This clone was observed a few times. J is TRBJ2-5 and V is TRBV27; 8 bases are a match to TRBD2. J was trimmed by 4 bases and V by 3 bases; bases with no gene match: 4. Germline values: CDR1 MNHEY, CDR2 SMNVEV (reference sequence). This CDR3 has 14 amino acids. CDR3 bases: TGTGCCAGCAGTTTGTCTAGCGGGCCAGAGACCCAGTACTTC. Translating gives CASSLSSGPETQYF.

This chain connects TRBV2 to TRBJ2-2; 11 positions match TRBD1. Germline CDR1 reads SNHLY; CDR2 reads FYNNEI. With 5 bases clipped from V and 7 bases from J, the junction kept 6 bases outside the gene matches. CDR3 length: 15 residues. The DNA for the CDR3 is TGTGCCAGCAGTTTCGGACAGGGGGCGAACGGGGAGCTGTTTTTT. This translates into CASSFGQGANGELFF.

The chain has TRBV7-2 and TRBJ2-7; 7 nucleotides align to TRBD1. This CDR3 is built from 15 residues. V dropped 1 base and J dropped 4; count of bases not matched to a gene: 7. CDR1 is SGHTA, CDR2 FQGNSA, per germline. The CDR3: CASSLDGTAYYEQYF. The CDR3 DNA reads TGTGCCAGCAGCTTAGATGGGACAGCCTATTACGAGCAGTACTTC.

This clone appeared once. The V call is TRBV10-3, the J call TRBJ2-3, with 8 positions matching TRBD2. Germline V CDR1 and CDR2: ENHRY, SYGVKD. The CDR3 is 15 residues long. The ends lost 11 bases at V and 0 bases at J; junction bases unmatched: 10. CDR3 sequence (DNA): TGTGCCGTTTTAGCGGGACTCCGTAGCACAGATACGCAGTATTTT. This gives the protein CAVLAGLRSTDTQYF.

This rearrangement joins TRBV5-1 to TRBJ2-5; D gene ambiguous. Germline CDR1 reads SGHRS; CDR2 reads YFSETQ. CDR3 length: 15 amino acids. V lost 0 bases and J 2 bases, leaving 11 bases between the germline ends. CDR3 sequence: CASSLDASEQETQYF. CDR3 DNA: TGCGCCAGCAGCTTGGACGCCAGTGAACAAGAGACCCAGTACTTC.

The table lists this clone with a few counts. V usage is TRBV2 and J usage is TRBJ1-1; D not resolved. Germline V gene data show CDR1 as SNHLY and CDR2 as FYNNEI. The CDR3 has 13 amino acids. The V and J ends lost 3 bases and 1 base respectively, with 6 bases between them. The CDR3 protein is CASSDTGNTEAFF. The DNA of the CDR3 is TGTGCCAGCAGTGATACGGGGAACACTGAAGCTTTCTTT.

This clone occurred once. This rearrangement joins TRBV29-1 to TRBJ2-2; tentative D call: TRBD1 (6 bases). Germline V gene lookup returns CDR1 SQVTM and CDR2 ANQGSEA. The CDR3 has 15 residues. V was shortened by 0 bases and J by 1 base, with 9 bases between the two germline ends. Written as DNA, the CDR3 is TGCAGCGTTGAAGACGAACAGGGGAACACCGGGGAGCTGTTTTTT. As protein: CSVEDEQGNTGELFF.